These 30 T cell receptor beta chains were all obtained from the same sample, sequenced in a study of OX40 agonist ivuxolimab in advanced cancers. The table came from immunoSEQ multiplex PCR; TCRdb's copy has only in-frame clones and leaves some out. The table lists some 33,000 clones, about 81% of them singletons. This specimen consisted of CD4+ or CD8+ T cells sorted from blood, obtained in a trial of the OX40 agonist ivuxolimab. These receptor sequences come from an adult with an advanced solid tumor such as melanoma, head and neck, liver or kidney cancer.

The CDR3 protein is CASSVTFTYEQYF. In DNA, the CDR3 is TGCGCCAGCAGCGTAACGTTTACCTACGAGCAGTACTTC. J is TRBJ2-7 and V is TRBV4-1, with unresolved D. The V gene lost 5 bases and the J gene lost 2 bases, with 10 bases spanning the gap. The CDR3 is 13 residues long. CDR1 and CDR2 from the germline V gene are MGHRA and YSYEKL.

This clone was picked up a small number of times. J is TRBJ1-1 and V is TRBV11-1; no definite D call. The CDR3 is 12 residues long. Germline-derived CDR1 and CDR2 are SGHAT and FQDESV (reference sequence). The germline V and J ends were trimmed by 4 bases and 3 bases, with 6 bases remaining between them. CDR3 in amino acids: CASSSLYTEAFF. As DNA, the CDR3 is TGTGCCAGCAGCTCGCTCTACACTGAAGCTTTCTTT.

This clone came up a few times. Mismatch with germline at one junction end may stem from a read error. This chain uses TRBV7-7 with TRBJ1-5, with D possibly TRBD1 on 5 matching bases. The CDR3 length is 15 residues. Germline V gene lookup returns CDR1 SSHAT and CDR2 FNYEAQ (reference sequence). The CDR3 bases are TGTGCTAGCAGCTACTACAGGCATAGCAATCAGCCCCAGCATTTT. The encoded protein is CASSYYRHSNQPQHF.

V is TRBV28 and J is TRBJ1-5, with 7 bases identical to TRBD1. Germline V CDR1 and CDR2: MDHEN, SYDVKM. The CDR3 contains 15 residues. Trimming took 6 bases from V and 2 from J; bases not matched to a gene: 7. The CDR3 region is CASRHGRGGNQPQHF. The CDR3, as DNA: TGTGCCAGCAGGCACGGCAGGGGGGGCAATCAGCCCCAGCATTTT.

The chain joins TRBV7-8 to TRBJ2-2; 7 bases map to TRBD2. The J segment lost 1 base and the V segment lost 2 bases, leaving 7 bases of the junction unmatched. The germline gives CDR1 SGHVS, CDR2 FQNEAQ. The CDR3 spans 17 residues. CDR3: CASSLWAPGGNTGELFF. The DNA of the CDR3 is TGTGCCAGCAGCTTATGGGCGCCGGGGGGGAACACCGGGGAGCTGTTTTTT.

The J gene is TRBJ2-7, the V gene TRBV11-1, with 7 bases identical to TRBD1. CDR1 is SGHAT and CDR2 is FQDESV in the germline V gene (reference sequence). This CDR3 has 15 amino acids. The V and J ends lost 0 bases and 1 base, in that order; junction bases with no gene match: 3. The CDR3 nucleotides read TGTGCCAGCAGCTTAGCAGACAGGGATTCCTACGAGCAGTACTTC. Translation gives CASSLADRDSYEQYF. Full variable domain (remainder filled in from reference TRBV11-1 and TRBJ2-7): EAEVAQSPRYKITEKSQAVAFWCDPISGHATLYWYRQILGQGPELLVQFQDESVVDDSQLPKDRFSAERLKGVDSTLKIQPAELGDSAMYLCASSLADRDSYEQYFGPGTRLTVT.

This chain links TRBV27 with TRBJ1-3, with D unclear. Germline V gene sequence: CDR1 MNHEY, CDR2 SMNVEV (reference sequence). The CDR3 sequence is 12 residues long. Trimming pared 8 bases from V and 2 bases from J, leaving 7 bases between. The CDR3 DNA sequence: TGTGCCAGCTTTGGGGCTGGAAACACCATATATTTT. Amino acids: CASFGAGNTIYF.

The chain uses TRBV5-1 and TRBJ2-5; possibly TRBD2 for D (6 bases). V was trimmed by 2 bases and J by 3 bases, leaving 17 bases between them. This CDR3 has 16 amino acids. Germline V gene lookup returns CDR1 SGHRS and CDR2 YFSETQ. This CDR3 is CASSFSPGRREETQYF. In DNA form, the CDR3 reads TGCGCCAGCAGCTTTTCTCCGGGACGGAGGGAAGAGACCCAGTACTTC.

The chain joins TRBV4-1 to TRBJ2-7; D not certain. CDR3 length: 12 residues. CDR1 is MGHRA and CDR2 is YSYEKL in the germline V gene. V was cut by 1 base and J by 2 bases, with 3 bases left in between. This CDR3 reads CASSQGAYEQYF. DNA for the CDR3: TGCGCCAGCAGCCAAGGGGCCTACGAGCAGTACTTC.

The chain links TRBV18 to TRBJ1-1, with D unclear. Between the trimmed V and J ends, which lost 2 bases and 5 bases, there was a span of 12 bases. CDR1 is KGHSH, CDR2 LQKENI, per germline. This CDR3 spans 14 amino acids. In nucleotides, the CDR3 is TGTGCCAGCTCACCAGAGGTGAGGGATACTGAAGCTTTCTTT. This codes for CASSPEVRDTEAFF.

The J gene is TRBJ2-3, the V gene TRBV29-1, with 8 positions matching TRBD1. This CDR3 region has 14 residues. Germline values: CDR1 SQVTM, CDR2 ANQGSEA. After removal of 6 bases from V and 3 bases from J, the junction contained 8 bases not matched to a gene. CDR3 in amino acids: CSVLRTGSTDTQYF. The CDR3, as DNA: TGCAGCGTCCTTCGGACAGGGTCGACAGATACGCAGTATTTT.

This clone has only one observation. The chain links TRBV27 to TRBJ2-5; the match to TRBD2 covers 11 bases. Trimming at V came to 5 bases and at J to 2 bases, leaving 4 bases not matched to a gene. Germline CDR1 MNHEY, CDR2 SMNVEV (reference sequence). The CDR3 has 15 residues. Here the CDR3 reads CASSPLAGGQETQYF. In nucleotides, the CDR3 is TGTGCCAGCAGTCCCCTAGCGGGGGGACAAGAGACCCAGTACTTC.

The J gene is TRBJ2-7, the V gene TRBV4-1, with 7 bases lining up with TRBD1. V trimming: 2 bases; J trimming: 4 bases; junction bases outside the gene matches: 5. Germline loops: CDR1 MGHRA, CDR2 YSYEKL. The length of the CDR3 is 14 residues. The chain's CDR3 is CASSQFSGGYEQYF. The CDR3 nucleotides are TGCGCCAGCAGCCAATTTTCAGGGGGTTACGAGCAGTACTTC.

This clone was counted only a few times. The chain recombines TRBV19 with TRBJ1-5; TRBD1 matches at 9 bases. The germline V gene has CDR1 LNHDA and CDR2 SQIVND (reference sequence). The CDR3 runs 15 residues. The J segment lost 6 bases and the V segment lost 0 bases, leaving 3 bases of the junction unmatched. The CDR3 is CASSIERDRAQPQHF. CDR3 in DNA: TGTGCCAGTAGTATAGAAAGGGACAGGGCTCAGCCCCAGCATTTT. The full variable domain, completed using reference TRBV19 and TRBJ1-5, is DGGITQSPKYLFRKEGQNVTLSCEQNLNHDAMYWYRQDPGQGLRLIYYSQIVNDFQKGDIAEGYSVSREKKESFPLTVTSAQKNPTAFYLCASSIERDRAQPQHFGDGTRLSIL.

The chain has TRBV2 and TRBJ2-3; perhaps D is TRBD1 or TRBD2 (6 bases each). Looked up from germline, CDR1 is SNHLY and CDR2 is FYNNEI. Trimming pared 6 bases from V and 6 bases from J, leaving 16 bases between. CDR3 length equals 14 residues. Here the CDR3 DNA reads TGTGCCAGCAGACCGACAGGAGGGGTCGATACGCAGTATTTT. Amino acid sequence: CASRPTGGVDTQYF. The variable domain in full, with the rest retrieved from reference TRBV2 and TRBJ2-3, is EPEVTQTPSHQVTQMGQEVILRCVPISNHLYFYWYRQILGQKVEFLVSFYNNEISEKSEIFDDQFSVERPDGSNFTLKIRSTKLEDSAMYFCASRPTGGVDTQYFGPGTRLTVL.

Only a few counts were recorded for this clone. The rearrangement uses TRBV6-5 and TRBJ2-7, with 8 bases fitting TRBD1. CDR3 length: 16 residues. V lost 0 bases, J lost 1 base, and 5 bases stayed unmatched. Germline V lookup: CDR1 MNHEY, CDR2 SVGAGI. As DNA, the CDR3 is TGTGCCAGCAGTTACTCGTTGAGACAGGGGTCCTACGAGCAGTACTTC. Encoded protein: CASSYSLRQGSYEQYF.

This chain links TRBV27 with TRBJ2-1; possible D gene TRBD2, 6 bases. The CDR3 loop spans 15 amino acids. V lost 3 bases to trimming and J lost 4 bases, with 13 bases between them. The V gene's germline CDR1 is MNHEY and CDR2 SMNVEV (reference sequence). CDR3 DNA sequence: TGTGCCAGCAGTTTCCCCACGGCGGGGTACAATGAGCAGTTCTTC. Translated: CASSFPTAGYNEQFF.

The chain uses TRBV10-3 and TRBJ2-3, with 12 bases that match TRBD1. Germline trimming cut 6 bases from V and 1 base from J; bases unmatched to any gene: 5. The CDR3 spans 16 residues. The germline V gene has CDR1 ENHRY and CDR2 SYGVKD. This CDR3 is CAIREGQGARTDTQYF. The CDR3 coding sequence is TGTGCCATCAGGGAGGGACAGGGGGCCCGCACAGATACGCAGTATTTT.

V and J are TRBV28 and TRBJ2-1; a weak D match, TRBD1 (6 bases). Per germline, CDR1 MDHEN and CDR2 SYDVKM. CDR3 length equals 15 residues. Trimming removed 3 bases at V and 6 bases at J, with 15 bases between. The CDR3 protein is CASSFRRTARNEQFF. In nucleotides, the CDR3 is TGTGCCAGCAGTTTTCGCAGGACAGCGCGCAATGAGCAGTTCTTC.

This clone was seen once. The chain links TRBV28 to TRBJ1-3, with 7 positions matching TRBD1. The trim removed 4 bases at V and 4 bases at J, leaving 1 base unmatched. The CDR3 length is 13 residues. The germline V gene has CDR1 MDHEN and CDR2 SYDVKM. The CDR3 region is CASSSTGGNTIYF. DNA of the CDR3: TGTGCCAGCAGTTCGACAGGGGGAAACACCATATATTTT.

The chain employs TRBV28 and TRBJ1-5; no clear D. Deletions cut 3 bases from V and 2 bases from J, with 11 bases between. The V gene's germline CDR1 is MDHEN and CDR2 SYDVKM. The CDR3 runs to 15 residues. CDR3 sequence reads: CASSFGVGGNQPQHF. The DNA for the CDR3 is TGTGCCAGCAGTTTCGGGGTCGGAGGCAATCAGCCCCAGCATTTT.

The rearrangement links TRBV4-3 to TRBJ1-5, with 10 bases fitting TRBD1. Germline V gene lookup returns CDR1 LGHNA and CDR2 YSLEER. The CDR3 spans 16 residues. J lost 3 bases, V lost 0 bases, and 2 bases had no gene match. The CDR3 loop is CASSQDRQGANQPQHF. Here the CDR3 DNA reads TGCGCCAGCAGCCAAGATCGACAGGGGGCCAATCAGCCCCAGCATTTT.

The CDR3 spells CASSLLRSTRLGNQPQHF. Written as DNA, the CDR3 is TGTGCCAGCAGCCTCCTTCGATCGACTAGGTTAGGCAATCAGCCCCAGCATTTT. The J gene is TRBJ1-5, the V gene TRBV7-8; D is unresolved. Germline V gene sequence: CDR1 SGHVS, CDR2 FQNEAQ. The length of the CDR3 is 18 residues. Trimming removed 5 bases from V and 2 bases from J, with 22 bases in between.

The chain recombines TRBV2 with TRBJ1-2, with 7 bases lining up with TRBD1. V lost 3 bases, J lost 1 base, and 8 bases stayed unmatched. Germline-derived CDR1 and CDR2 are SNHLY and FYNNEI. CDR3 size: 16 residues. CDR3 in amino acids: CASSDGTDRINYGYTF. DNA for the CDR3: TGTGCCAGCAGTGACGGAACGGACAGGATTAACTATGGCTACACCTTC.

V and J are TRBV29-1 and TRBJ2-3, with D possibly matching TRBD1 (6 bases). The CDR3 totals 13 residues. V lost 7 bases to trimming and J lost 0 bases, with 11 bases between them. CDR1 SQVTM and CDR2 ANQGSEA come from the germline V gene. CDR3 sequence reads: CSADSGSTDTQYF. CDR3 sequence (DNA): TGCAGCGCGGACAGTGGGAGCACAGATACGCAGTATTTT.

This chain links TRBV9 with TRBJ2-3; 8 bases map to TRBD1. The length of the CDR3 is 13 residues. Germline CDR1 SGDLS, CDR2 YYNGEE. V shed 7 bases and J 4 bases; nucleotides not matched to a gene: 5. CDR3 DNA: TGTGCCAGCGCAGGGGGCGACGCAGATACGCAGTATTTT. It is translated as CASAGGDADTQYF.

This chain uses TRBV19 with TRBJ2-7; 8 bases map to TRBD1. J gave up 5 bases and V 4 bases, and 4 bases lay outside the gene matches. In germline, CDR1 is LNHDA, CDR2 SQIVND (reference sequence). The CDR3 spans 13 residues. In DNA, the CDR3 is TGTGCCAGTAGTAAAGGACAGGGTAACGAGCAGTACTTC. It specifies CASSKGQGNEQYF.

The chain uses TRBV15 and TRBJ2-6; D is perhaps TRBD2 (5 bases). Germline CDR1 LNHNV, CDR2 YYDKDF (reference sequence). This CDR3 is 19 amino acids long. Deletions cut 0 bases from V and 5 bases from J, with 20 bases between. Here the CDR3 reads CATSRDLAEPIFRANVLTF. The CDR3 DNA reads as TGTGCCACCAGCAGAGATCTAGCAGAACCGATATTTAGGGCCAACGTCCTGACTTTC.

CDR3 DNA: TGTGCCAGCAGCGTAGGTGGGACGGACTACGAGCAGTACTTC. As protein: CASSVGGTDYEQYF. The chain has TRBV9 and TRBJ2-7; D is possibly TRBD1 or TRBD2 (5 bases each). The V and J ends lost 0 bases and 3 bases respectively, with 10 bases between them. Germline V gene sequence: CDR1 SGDLS, CDR2 YYNGEE. CDR3 length: 14 amino acids.

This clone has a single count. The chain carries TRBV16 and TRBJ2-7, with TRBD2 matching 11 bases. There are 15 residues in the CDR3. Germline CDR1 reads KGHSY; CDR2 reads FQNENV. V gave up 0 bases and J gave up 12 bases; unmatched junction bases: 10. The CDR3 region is CASSQSIAGGPIPYF. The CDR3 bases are TGTGCCAGCAGCCAATCAATAGCGGGAGGGCCGATCCCGTACTTC.